Listed below are T cell receptor beta chains from one sample, sequenced in a study of shared clonotypes between healthy human individuals. Assay used: immunoSEQ multiplex PCR; TCRdb lists only in-frame clones, some missing. The sample lists around 650,000 clones; roughly 95% were seen once. Sequencing was performed on naive CD8+ T cells sorted from blood. The origin of the receptors is a woman in her twenties or thirties in good health. CDR3s include the opening cysteine and the closing phenylalanine or tryptophan. Each record gives: J gene, D gene, clone size, V gene, CDR3 DNA, CDR3 protein. D genes are given only for firm matches. The size of a clone is reported for some rows only, either as once, few or many, or as a class for expanded clones.

>TRBJ2-1|TRBD1|-|TRBV27
TGTGCCAGCAGACGCGGGACAGGGAAGAATGAGCAGTTCTTC
CASRRGTGKNEQFF
>TRBJ2-1|-|-|TRBV27
TGTGCCAGCAGTCTGGGGGGAAGGACTACCTTCGATGAGCAGTTCTTC
CASSLGGRTTFDEQFF
>TRBJ2-5|-|-|TRBV7-3
TGTGCCAGCAGCTTAATTGCGGGGGAGACCCAGTACTTC
CASSLIAGETQYF
>TRBJ2-1|TRBD2|-|TRBV9
TGTGCCAGCAGCGGTAGCGGGAGGTTCGATGAGCAGTTCTTC
CASSGSGRFDEQFF
>TRBJ1-1|TRBD1|-|TRBV19
TGTGCCAGTACAGAACAGGGGGCGCGCACTGAAGCTTTCTTT
CASTEQGARTEAFF
>TRBJ1-4|TRBD1|-|TRBV9
TGTGCCAGCAGCGAACAACAGGGGCCAAATGAAAAACTGTTTTTT
CASSEQQGPNEKLFF
>TRBJ2-7|-|once|TRBV27
TGTGCCACCCGAGGGGGGCGCGCCTCGAGCTCCTACGAGCAGTACTTC
CATRGGRASSSYEQYF
>TRBJ1-2|TRBD1|-|TRBV7-9
TGTGCCAGCAGTTTTAGTCTCCGGGACAGGATCTATGGCTACACCTTC
CASSFSLRDRIYGYTF
>TRBJ1-1|-|-|TRBV6-1
TGTGCCAGCAGTGAACTTGGGGCAGGGCAAGCTTTCTTT
CASSELGAGQAFF
>TRBJ2-7|TRBD2|-|TRBV19
TGTGCCAGCCGACTAGCGGGATCCTACGAGCAGTACTTC
CASRLAGSYEQYF
>TRBJ2-1|-|-|TRBV5-6
TGTGCCAGCAGCTTGGCCACCGTGGGAAACAATGAGCAGTTCTTC
CASSLATVGNNEQFF
>TRBJ2-7|TRBD2|-|TRBV6-1
TGTGCCAGCAGTGAAGCGTGGGCTAGCGGGAACTACGAGCAGTACTTC
CASSEAWASGNYEQYF
>TRBJ1-1|TRBD1|-|TRBV15
TGTGCCACCGCTCGACAGGGGAACACTGAAGCTTTCTTT
CATARQGNTEAFF
>TRBJ2-7|-|-|TRBV6-1
TGTGCCAGCAGTGCGGACCACTACGAGCAGTACTTC
CASSADHYEQYF
>TRBJ2-7|TRBD2|-|TRBV6-5
TGTGCCAGCAGCGAGGAACTAGCGGGAATCCACGAGCAGTACTTC
CASSEELAGIHEQYF
>TRBJ2-4|TRBD2|-|TRBV15
TGTGCCACCAGCAGAACATGGGGGAGGGTTGTGGACGGAGGAAACATTCAGTACTTC
CATSRTWGRVVDGGNIQYF
>TRBJ2-1|TRBD2|-|TRBV6-6
TGTGCCAGCAGCGGGACTAGCGTCCACAATGAGCAGTTCTTC
CASSGTSVHNEQFF
>TRBJ2-3|TRBD2|once|TRBV23-1
TGCGCCAGCAGTCCCGCCATTTTTACTCTAGCGGGTGGTTGGAGAGATACGCAGTATTTT
CASSPAIFTLAGGWRDTQYF
>TRBJ1-4|TRBD1|-|TRBV15
TGTGCCACCAGCAGAGGGGAAGGGGGCCGTGAAAAACTGTTTTTT
CATSRGEGGREKLFF
>TRBJ1-1|TRBD1|-|TRBV29-1
TGCAGCTTGTGGGGGACAGGGTCGGGCACTGAAGCTTTCTTT
CSLWGTGSGTEAFF
>TRBJ2-7|TRBD1|-|TRBV4-1
TGCGCCAGCAGCCAAGATTTCGCAGGGGGCAAGGTCCCCTACGAGCAGTACTTC
CASSQDFAGGKVPYEQYF
>TRBJ2-1|TRBD2|-|TRBV28
TGTGCCAGCACCCCGCAGAGACTAGCGGGAGTGGGTGAGCAGTTCTTC
CASTPQRLAGVGEQFF
>TRBJ1-5|-|few|TRBV30
TGTGCCTGGAGTCCCAGCAGCAATCAGCCCCAGCATTTT
CAWSPSSNQPQHF
>TRBJ2-1|-|-|TRBV7-9
TGTGCCAGCAGCTTAGTTATTACAGGCTACAATGAGCAGTTCTTC
CASSLVITGYNEQFF
>TRBJ2-7|-|once|TRBV9
TGTGCCAGCAGCGTAGGGGGGGAGAGGGTGTACCCCTACGAGCAGTACTTC
CASSVGGERVYPYEQYF
>TRBJ1-1|TRBD1|-|TRBV9
TGTGCCAGCAGCCTTATGGGGGACAGAGACACTGAAGCTTTCTTT
CASSLMGDRDTEAFF
>TRBJ1-2|-|-|TRBV19
TGTGCCAGTAGTATTGGGGGCCGAAACTATGGCTACACCTTC
CASSIGGRNYGYTF
>TRBJ1-4|TRBD1|-|TRBV28
TGTGCCAGCAGTTTTACTTTGGAGGACAGGGATGAAAAACTGTTTTTT
CASSFTLEDRDEKLFF
>TRBJ2-5|TRBD2|-|TRBV11-2
TGTGCCAGCAGCCGGACTAGCGGGAGGGCAGAGACCCAGTACTTC
CASSRTSGRAETQYF